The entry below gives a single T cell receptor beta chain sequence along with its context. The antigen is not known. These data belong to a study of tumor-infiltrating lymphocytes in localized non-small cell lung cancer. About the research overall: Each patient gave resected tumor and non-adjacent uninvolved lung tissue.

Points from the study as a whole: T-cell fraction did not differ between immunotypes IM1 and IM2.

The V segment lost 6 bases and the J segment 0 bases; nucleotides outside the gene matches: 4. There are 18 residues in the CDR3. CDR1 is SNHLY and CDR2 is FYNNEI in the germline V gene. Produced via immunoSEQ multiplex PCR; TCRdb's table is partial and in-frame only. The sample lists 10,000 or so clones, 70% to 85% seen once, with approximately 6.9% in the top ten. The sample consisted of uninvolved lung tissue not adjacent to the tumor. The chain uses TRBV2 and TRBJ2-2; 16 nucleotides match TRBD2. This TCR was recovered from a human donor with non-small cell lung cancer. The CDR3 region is CASRSGLAGGPNTGELFF. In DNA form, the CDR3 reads TGTGCCAGCAGATCGGGACTAGCGGGGGGGCCGAACACCGGGGAGCTGTTTTTT.